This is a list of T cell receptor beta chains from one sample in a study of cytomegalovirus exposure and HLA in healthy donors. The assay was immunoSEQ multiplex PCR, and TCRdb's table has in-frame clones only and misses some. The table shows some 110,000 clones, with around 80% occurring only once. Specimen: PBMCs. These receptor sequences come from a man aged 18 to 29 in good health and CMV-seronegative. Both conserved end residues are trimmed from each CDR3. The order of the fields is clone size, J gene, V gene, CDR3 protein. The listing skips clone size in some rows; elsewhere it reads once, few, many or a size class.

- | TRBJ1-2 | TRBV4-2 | ASSQEPQGDYGYT
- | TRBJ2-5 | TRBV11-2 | ASSSPLAGHLGQQY
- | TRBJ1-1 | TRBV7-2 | ASSPNRGGTEAF
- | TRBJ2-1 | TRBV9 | ASSTYEGEQF
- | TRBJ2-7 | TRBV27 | ASSFLGTGSHEQY
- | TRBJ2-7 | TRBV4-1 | ASSQDRWINDTYEQY
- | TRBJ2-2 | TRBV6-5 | ASRRLAGSGELF
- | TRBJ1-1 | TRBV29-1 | SVEGVYWEAF
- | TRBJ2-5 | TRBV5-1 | ASSLYRDWETQY
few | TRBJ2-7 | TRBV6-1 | ASTIPGRPYEQY
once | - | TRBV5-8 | ASSLGLAGLYSYEQY
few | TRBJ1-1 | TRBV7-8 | ASSLLGGRNTEAF
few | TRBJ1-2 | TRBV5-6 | ASSRDRGDYGYT
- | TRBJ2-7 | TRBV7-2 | ASSAHSTGAYSYEQY